These T cell receptor beta chains were read from a single sample in a study of CD8 T cells in Susac syndrome. TCRdb called the immunoSEQ multiplex PCR reads again in MiXCR, with one record for every CDR3 protein. The sample comprises around 190,000 distinct CDR3 sequences, around 94% of which are singletons, and more than 0.095% rests with the top ten. Sequenced input: CD4+ T cells from PBMCs. Receptors were obtained from a human donor with Susac syndrome. Each CDR3 is given with its conserved first and last residue. Rows may omit the clone size; those that give it use once, few, many or a size class.

TRBV4-3	-	TRBJ2-7	CASSQRGQETYEQYF
TRBV20-1	-	TRBJ2-4	CSASASGGAGAKNIQYF
TRBV2	-	TRBJ2-5	CASKTGRAQYF
TRBV5-1	-	TRBJ2-5	CASSWGLADLQETQYF
TRBV5-4	-	TRBJ2-2	CASRSGGGRNRELFF
TRBV20-1	-	TRBJ2-2	CSARTSANTGELFF
TRBV15	-	TRBJ1-3	CATSQGISGNTIYF
TRBV6-6	-	TRBJ1-2	CASSPPREVDGYTF
TRBV3-1	few	TRBJ1-2	CASSQGTANYGYTF
TRBV15	once	TRBJ1-5	CATSRPRQGAYQPQHF
TRBV18	-	TRBJ1-6	CASSPLGTGNSPLHF
TRBV27	-	TRBJ2-7	CASSYKAQLAGSSYEQYF
TRBV18	once	TRBJ2-1	CASSPAGYTEQFF
TRBV20-1	-	TRBJ2-3	CSARVIAGGLTGADTQYF
TRBV20-1	once	TRBJ2-3	CSAQPLTGDTDTQYF
TRBV5-4	-	TRBJ1-1	CASSRAKTGGFGEAFF
TRBV30	-	TRBJ1-2	CAWSVGSQGGYTF
TRBV10-2	-	TRBJ2-2	CASSPVGGGELFF
TRBV5-1	-	TRBJ1-2	CASSLTHEGDNGYTF
TRBV6-5	-	TRBJ2-7	CASSSPVRGSSYEQYF
TRBV14	-	TRBJ2-1	CASSQATSGAYNEQFF
TRBV6-5	-	TRBJ1-2	CASSYQGRLYGYTF
TRBV20-1	-	TRBJ2-3	CSATSGGARTDTQYF
TRBV7-9	-	TRBJ2-3	CASSLGRQGPTDTQYF
TRBV30	-	TRBJ1-2	CAWSSQTGTYTF
TRBV10-3	-	TRBJ2-3	CANRAGSTDTQYF
TRBV24-1	once	TRBJ2-5	CATSDFSGTQYF
TRBV20-1	-	TRBJ1-6	CSARPVGGTFSPLHF
TRBV3-1	-	TRBJ2-1	CASSPRDPSYNEQFF
TRBV10-3	-	TRBJ2-3	CAISEELGITDTQYF
TRBV28	once	TRBJ2-5	CASSFPGLAQETQYF
TRBV24-1	-	TRBJ1-2	CATSDWTGKSYTF
TRBV3-1	once	TRBJ1-2	CASSLPGIKDGYTF
TRBV5-4	-	TRBJ2-7	CASRGQDSYEQYF
TRBV11-2	-	TRBJ1-6	CASSLFHSVSNSPLHF
TRBV10-3	-	TRBJ2-1	CAISEGRDSYNEQFF
TRBV29-1	-	TRBJ2-7	CSVDPSGGRGEQYF